This is a list of T cell receptor beta chains from one sample in a study of post-analysis software for immune sequencing data. TCRdb called the PCR reads again in MiXCR, with one record for every CDR3 protein. The sample consists of 350,000 to 450,000 distinct CDR3 sequences, 35% to 45% of them appearing once. Sequencing was performed on blood. The receptors shown here come from a girl aged 2-9 years with multiple sclerosis. Each CDR3 is given with its conserved first and last residue. The D gene is left open where the match is weak. The size of a clone is reported for some rows only, either as once, few or many, or as a class for expanded clones.

j_call,clone_size,cdr3_length,v_call,d_call,cdr3_aa,cdr3_nt
TRBJ2-1,NA,12,TRBV18,NA,CASSPPSNEQFF,TGTGCCAGCTCACCACCGAGCAATGAGCAGTTCTTC
TRBJ1-2,few,15,TRBV20-1,NA,CSARSPRQAGYGYTF,TGCAGTGCTAGATCCCCCCGACAGGCTGGCTATGGCTACACCTTC
TRBJ1-2,few,13,TRBV6-5,TRBD1,CASSVPGTDGYTF,TGTGCCAGCAGTGTTCCCGGGACAGATGGCTACACCTTC
TRBJ2-5,few,15,TRBV24-1,TRBD1,CATSDSAGGLETQYF,TGTGCCACCAGTGATTCCGCAGGGGGCCTGGAGACCCAGTACTTC
TRBJ2-7,many,14,TRBV7-2,TRBD1,CASSPRQGGYEQYF,TGTGCCAGCAGCCCACGACAGGGGGGCTACGAGCAGTACTTC
TRBJ1-1,NA,18,TRBV6-2/TRBV6-3,NA,CASNYVQFESNMNTEAFF,TGTGCCAGCAATTACGTTCAGTTTGAATCTAACATGAACACTGAAGCTTTCTTT
TRBJ2-5,few,13,TRBV12-3/TRBV12-4,NA,CASRGRTAREQYF,TGTGCCAGCAGGGGAAGGACAGCTCGGGAGCAGTACTTC
TRBJ2-7,NA,12,TRBV5-1,NA,CASSLSGSEQYF,TGCGCCAGCAGCTTATCAGGGAGCGAGCAGTACTTC
TRBJ1-1,NA,15,TRBV5-5,NA,CASSLFGGTNTEAFF,TGTGCCAGCAGCTTGTTTGGGGGCACGAACACTGAAGCTTTCTTT
TRBJ2-5,few,15,TRBV6-2/TRBV6-3,NA,CASSYSTTNQETQYF,TGTGCCAGCAGTTACTCGACGACCAATCAAGAGACCCAGTACTTC
TRBJ1-5,NA,15,TRBV20-1,NA,CSAEGARGGNQPQHF,TGCAGTGCTGAAGGGGCGAGGGGAGGCAATCAGCCCCAGCATTTT
TRBJ2-1,NA,13,TRBV5-1,TRBD1,CASNLTGEREQFF,TGCGCCAGCAACTTGACAGGGGAACGTGAGCAGTTCTTC
TRBJ2-1,NA,17,TRBV5-1,NA,CASSLAGGRTGYNEQFF,TGCGCCAGCAGCTTGGCCGGCGGGAGGACAGGGTACAATGAGCAGTTCTTC
TRBJ2-3,NA,17,TRBV4-1,NA,CASSQEPGGTSTDTQYF,TGCGCCAGCAGCCAAGAGCCCGGGGGAACTAGCACAGATACGCAGTATTTT
TRBJ2-7,NA,17,TRBV5-5,NA,CASSFPLYEDTTYEQYF,TGTGCCAGCAGCTTTCCCCTATATGAGGATACCACCTACGAGCAGTACTTC
TRBJ2-7,NA,13,TRBV12-3/TRBV12-4,TRBD1,CASSRTGIYEQYF,TGTGCCAGCAGTCGGACAGGGATTTACGAGCAGTACTTC
TRBJ1-5,NA,13,TRBV20-1,NA,CSASGPVNQPQHF,TGCAGTGCTTCAGGACCGGTCAATCAGCCCCAGCATTTT
TRBJ1-5,few,18,TRBV28,TRBD1,CASRSDLQGALGNQPQHF,TGTGCCAGCAGATCGGACCTACAGGGGGCGCTTGGCAATCAGCCCCAGCATTTT
TRBJ2-5,NA,13,TRBV28,NA,CASSLGQQEAQYF,TGTGCCAGCAGTTTAGGTCAGCAAGAGGCCCAGTACTTC
TRBJ2-5,NA,15,TRBV10-3,NA,CAIRIGGARAETQYF,TGTGCCATCAGGATAGGGGGGGCCCGAGCGGAGACCCAGTACTTC
TRBJ2-7,NA,12,TRBV28,NA,CASSLNAYEQYF,TGTGCCAGCAGTCTGAATGCCTACGAGCAGTACTTC
TRBJ1-5,NA,16,TRBV4-1,NA,CASSQEGPGGNQPQHF,TGCGCCAGCAGCCAGGAGGGCCCCGGCGGCAATCAGCCCCAGCATTTT
TRBJ1-2,NA,15,TRBV20-1,NA,CSARDRLGVNYGYTF,TGCAGTGCTAGAGACCGCCTCGGGGTTAACTATGGCTACACCTTC
TRBJ1-2,NA,14,TRBV27,TRBD1,CASRPAGTGYGYTF,TGTGCCAGCAGGCCTGCCGGGACAGGGTACGGCTACACCTTC
TRBJ2-1,NA,16,TRBV14,TRBD1,CASSPVGQGFYNEQFF,TGTGCCAGCAGCCCGGTGGGACAGGGTTTCTACAATGAGCAGTTCTTC
TRBJ1-2,NA,15,TRBV20-1,TRBD1,CSAPPLSGGLYGYTF,TGCAGTGCTCCCCCACTATCAGGGGGCCTCTATGGCTACACCTTC
TRBJ2-1,NA,13,TRBV20-1,TRBD2,CSASLAGGYEQFF,TGCAGTGCTAGCCTAGCGGGGGGGTATGAGCAGTTCTTC
TRBJ2-4,few,13,TRBV29-1,NA,CSALGKPKNIQYF,TGCAGCGCCCTAGGAAAACCCAAAAACATTCAGTACTTC
TRBJ1-1,NA,16,TRBV15,NA,CATSRPKGGGFTEAFF,TGTGCCACCAGCAGACCCAAGGGGGGGGGATTCACTGAAGCTTTCTTT
TRBJ1-1,NA,15,TRBV14,TRBD1,CASSLHRDRNTEAFF,TGTGCCAGCAGCCTTCACCGGGACAGAAACACTGAAGCTTTCTTT
TRBJ2-4,NA,18,TRBV11-2,TRBD2,CASSAGTSGNLAKNIQYF,TGTGCCAGCAGCGCCGGGACTAGCGGAAATCTAGCCAAAAACATTCAGTACTTC
TRBJ2-7,few,12,TRBV12-3/TRBV12-4,TRBD2,CASSLGLAEQYF,TGCGCCAGCAGTCTGGGACTAGCGGAGCAGTACTTC
TRBJ2-1,NA,14,TRBV7-2,NA,CASNDIGSYNEQFF,TGTGCCAGCAACGACATCGGGTCGTACAATGAGCAGTTCTTC
TRBJ2-3,NA,15,TRBV7-9,TRBD2,CASSLWAGGTDTQYF,TGTGCCAGCAGCTTATGGGCGGGGGGAACAGATACGCAGTATTTT
TRBJ2-4,once,14,TRBV20-1,NA,CSASTTDNADIQYF,TGCAGTGCTAGTACGACAGATAATGCGGACATTCAGTACTTC
TRBJ2-7,NA,14,TRBV6-5,NA,CASGVGGGAYEQYF,TGTGCCAGCGGCGTCGGCGGAGGGGCCTACGAGCAGTACTTC
TRBJ1-2,few,13,TRBV28,NA,CASRTHYSDGYTF,TGTGCCAGCAGAACTCACTATTCGGATGGCTACACCTTC
TRBJ2-7,few,11,TRBV10-3,NA,CAIGRTYEQYF,TGTGCCATCGGGCGAACCTACGAGCAGTACTTC
TRBJ2-7,few,15,TRBV20-1,NA,CSASAAGRAYYEQYF,TGCAGTGCTAGCGCGGCTGGACGAGCCTACTACGAGCAGTACTTC
TRBJ2-7,NA,14,TRBV29-1,NA,CSVEDQRDSYEQYF,TGCAGCGTTGAAGATCAGAGGGACTCCTACGAGCAGTACTTC
TRBJ2-7,NA,13,TRBV9,NA,CASSGRNSYEQYF,TGTGCCAGCAGCGGCAGGAACTCCTACGAGCAGTACTTC
TRBJ2-2,NA,15,TRBV6-1,NA,CASRKNTENTGELFF,TGTGCCAGCAGAAAAAACACAGAGAACACCGGGGAGCTGTTTTTT
TRBJ1-2,few,13,TRBV4-1,NA,CASSSGLNYGYTF,TGCGCCAGCAGCTCGGGACTGAACTATGGCTACACCTTC
TRBJ2-7,NA,15,TRBV7-2,NA,CASSLWAASHYEQYF,TGTGCCAGCAGCCTCTGGGCCGCTAGTCACTACGAGCAGTACTTC
TRBJ2-5,few,13,TRBV29-1,TRBD1,CSEMGQGAETQYF,TGCAGCGAGATGGGACAGGGGGCAGAGACCCAGTACTTC